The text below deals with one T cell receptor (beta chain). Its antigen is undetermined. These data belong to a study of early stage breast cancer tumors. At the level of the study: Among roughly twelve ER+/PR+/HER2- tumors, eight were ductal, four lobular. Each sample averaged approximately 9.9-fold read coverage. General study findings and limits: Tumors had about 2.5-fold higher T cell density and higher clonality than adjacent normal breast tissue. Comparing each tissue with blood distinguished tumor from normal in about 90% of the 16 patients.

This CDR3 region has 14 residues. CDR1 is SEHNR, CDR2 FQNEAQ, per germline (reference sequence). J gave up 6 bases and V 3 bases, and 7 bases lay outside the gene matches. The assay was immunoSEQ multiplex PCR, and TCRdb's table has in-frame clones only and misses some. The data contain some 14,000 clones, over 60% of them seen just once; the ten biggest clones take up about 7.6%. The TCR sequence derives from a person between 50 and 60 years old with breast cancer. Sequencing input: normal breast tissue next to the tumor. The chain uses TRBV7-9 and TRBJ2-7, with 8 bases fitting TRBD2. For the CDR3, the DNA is TGTGCCAGCAGCTTCGGGGGGGTGGGTGCCGAGCAGTACTTC. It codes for CASSFGGVGAEQYF.